This TCR beta chain was retrieved from a study of blood T cells in healthy people across ages. At least ten counts were recorded for this clonotype. A second about 6 to 12 cycle PCR used barcoded and J-beta primers. TCRdb re-analysed the 5' RACE reads in MiXCR, keeping a single row per CDR3 protein. The profile shows 720,000 or so distinct CDR3 sequences, roughly 43% of them singletons. The source of this sequence is a man older than 75 in good health. Sequences were obtained from blood.

The CDR3 sequence is CASSRQPNEKLFF. The CDR3 region has the DNA TGTGCCAGCAGCCGGCAGCCTAATGAAAAACTGTTTTTT. The chain has TRBV14 and TRBJ1-4, with D hard to call. Trimming cost V 4 bases and J 3 bases, with 6 bases left between them. The CDR3 spans 13 residues. Germline V gives CDR1 SGHDN, CDR2 FVKESK.